A single sample is the source of the 24 T cell receptor beta chains below, sequenced in a study of cytomegalovirus exposure and HLA in healthy donors. Use of 60 Vbeta and 13 Jbeta primers characterized the PCR. Sequenced by immunoSEQ multiplex PCR; TCRdb stores in-frame clones only, minus some. The sample includes roughly 190,000 clones, 75% to 85% of them seen just once. Sequencing used PBMCs. The receptors here all came from a woman under 30 in good health and CMV-seronegative.

This chain joins TRBV5-4 and TRBJ2-7, with TRBD2 matching 12 bases. The CDR3 runs 15 residues. The germline gives CDR1 SGHNT, CDR2 YYREEE (reference sequence). The J segment lost 5 bases and the V segment lost 4 bases, leaving 7 bases of the junction unmatched. CDR3 loop: CASSTLAGGPDEQYF. CDR3 DNA: TGTGCCAGCAGCACTCTAGCGGGAGGGCCTGACGAGCAGTACTTC. The full variable domain, with the rest looked up from reference TRBV5-4 and TRBJ2-7, is ETGVTQSPTHLIKTRGQQVTLRCSSQSGHNTVSWYQQALGQGPQFIFQYYREEENGRGNFPPRFSGLQFPNYSSELNVNALELDDSALYLCASSTLAGGPDEQYFGPGTRLTVT.

This clone was detected a few times. The rearrangement joins TRBV4-2 to TRBJ2-1; TRBD1 matches 8 bases. The CDR3 sequence is 16 residues long. From germline, CDR1 is LGHNA and CDR2 YNFKEQ. V dropped 1 base and J dropped 0; count of bases not matched to a gene: 2. CDR3 DNA: TGTGCCAGCAGCCAAGCAGGGACAGGCTCCTACAATGAGCAGTTCTTC. It yields the protein CASSQAGTGSYNEQFF.

This clone was counted a single time. This chain connects TRBV5-1 to TRBJ1-2; D is perhaps TRBD1 (5 bases). Trimming left V 2 bases short and J 5 bases short, with 13 bases between. This CDR3 comprises 14 residues. Germline V gene lookup returns CDR1 SGHRS and CDR2 YFSETQ. The CDR3 region is CASSFQGTGYGYTF. The CDR3 coding sequence is TGCGCCAGCAGCTTCCAGGGTACCGGGTATGGCTACACCTTC.

The chain combines TRBV7-3 with TRBJ1-1, with a weak D call TRBD1 (5 bases). CDR1 SGHTA and CDR2 FQGTGA come from the germline V gene. The CDR3 spans 16 residues. Trimming left V 3 bases short and J 1 base short, with 15 bases between. The CDR3 is CASSLQGLAANTEAFF. The CDR3 DNA sequence: TGTGCCAGCAGCTTGCAGGGTCTGGCAGCGAACACTGAAGCTTTCTTT.

The V call is TRBV6-1, the J call TRBJ2-3, with 9 bases fitting TRBD2. This CDR3 is 13 amino acids long. Germline V gene lookup returns CDR1 MNHNS and CDR2 SASEGT. The V and J ends lost 6 bases and 7 bases, in that order; junction bases with no gene match: 5. The chain's CDR3 is CASRREGGNTQYF. The CDR3 region has the DNA TGTGCCAGCAGGCGGGAGGGGGGAAATACGCAGTATTTT.

The chain joins TRBV5-5 to TRBJ1-2; D is possibly TRBD1 (6 bases). Germline V gene lookup returns CDR1 SGHKS and CDR2 YYEKEE (reference sequence). Trimming cost V 4 bases and J 5 bases, with 18 bases left between them. The CDR3 has 15 residues. The chain's CDR3 is CASSRQEPGGYGYTF. Written as DNA, the CDR3 is TGTGCCAGCAGCCGACAGGAGCCGGGCGGGTATGGCTACACCTTC.

V is TRBV9 and J is TRBJ2-7; TRBD2 might be the D (5 bases). V lost 2 bases and J 6 bases, leaving 18 bases between the germline ends. Germline CDR1 is SGDLS and CDR2 is YYNGEE. This CDR3 has 15 residues. The CDR3 here is CASSVLLGSKGEQYF. CDR3 nucleotides: TGTGCCAGCAGCGTCCTACTAGGTAGTAAGGGCGAGCAGTACTTC.

This clone was seen once. Here the CDR3 DNA reads TGTGCCAGCAGTATACTAGCAGATACGCAGTATTTT. This sequence encodes CASSILADTQYF. The chain has TRBV6-1 and TRBJ2-3; TRBD2 might be the D (5 bases). This CDR3 has 12 amino acids. Germline assignment: CDR1 MNHNS and CDR2 SASEGT. V was pared by 5 bases and J by 4 bases, with 7 bases between.

The CDR3 here is CASSYDRNTGELFF. The CDR3 bases are TGTGCCAGCAGCTACGACAGAAACACCGGGGAGCTGTTTTTT. The V and J genes are TRBV7-3 and TRBJ2-2; tentatively, D is TRBD1 (5 bases). This CDR3 comprises 14 residues. Germline-derived CDR1 and CDR2 are SGHTA and FQGTGA. V was pared by 4 bases and J by 2 bases, with 8 bases between.

This sequence joins TRBV18 and TRBJ1-6; TRBD1 agrees at 7 bases. The CDR3 is 16 amino acids. V shed 3 bases, J shed 8 bases, and the junction held 10 bases outside the gene matches. Germline V gene lookup returns CDR1 KGHSH and CDR2 LQKENI. CDR3 amino acids: CASSPPNRDRDSPLHF. The CDR3 DNA reads as TGTGCCAGCTCACCTCCGAACCGGGACAGAGATTCACCCCTCCACTTT.

This clone was seen once. V usage is TRBV25-1 and J usage is TRBJ2-1; 9 bases are shared with TRBD2. This CDR3 contains 16 residues. CDR1 is MGHDK and CDR2 is SYGVNS in the germline V gene. V was pared by 5 bases and J by 1 base, with 6 bases of the junction left unmatched. The CDR3 nucleotides read TGTGCCAGCAGTTCCGTAGCGGGAGCGTCCTACAATGAGCAGTTCTTC. It codes for CASSSVAGASYNEQFF.

The chain employs TRBV9 and TRBJ2-3; a weak D match, TRBD2 (6 bases). The V end lost 0 bases, the J end lost 4 bases, and 18 bases lay between the germline ends. CDR3 length: 17 amino acids. From germline, CDR1 is SGDLS and CDR2 YYNGEE. CDR3 coding DNA: TGTGCCAGCAGCGTAGGGAATTCGTGGGGGGAGTCAGATACGCAGTATTTT. This encodes CASSVGNSWGESDTQYF.

The chain joins TRBV28 to TRBJ1-1, with D possibly matching TRBD1 (5 bases). V was trimmed by 2 bases and J by 13 bases, leaving 11 bases between them. This CDR3 contains 11 residues. The V gene's germline CDR1 is MDHEN and CDR2 SYDVKM. The CDR3 DNA is TGTGCCAGCAGTTTAGGCAGGGAGGGTTTCTTT. This encodes CASSLGREGFF.

This sequence joins TRBV7-2 and TRBJ2-3, with unresolved D. Germline V gives CDR1 SGHTA, CDR2 FQGNSA. With 4 bases removed from V and 3 bases from J, the gap between germline ends came to 11 bases. This CDR3 contains 14 residues. This chain's CDR3 is CASSSLPYTDTQYF. The CDR3 bases are TGTGCCAGCAGCTCCCTCCCCTATACAGATACGCAGTATTTT.

The chain couples TRBV6-5 to TRBJ1-3; the D gene is possibly TRBD1 (5 bases). This CDR3 region has 16 residues. V was shortened by 4 bases and J by 4 bases, with 17 bases between the two germline ends. The germline V gene encodes CDR1 MNHEY and CDR2 SVGAGI. This chain's CDR3 is CASSFGPAGLGNTIYF. CDR3 in DNA: TGTGCCAGCAGTTTCGGGCCGGCGGGACTCGGAAACACCATATATTTT.

J is TRBJ1-2 and V is TRBV27; the match to TRBD1 covers 7 bases. This CDR3 has 15 residues. Germline CDR1 reads MNHEY; CDR2 reads SMNVEV (reference sequence). After removal of 5 bases from V and 1 base from J, the junction contained 7 bases not matched to a gene. CDR3 bases: TGTGCCAGCAGTCTTTTGGGACAGAGTAACTATGGCTACACCTTC. It is translated as CASSLLGQSNYGYTF.

The rearrangement joins TRBV5-5 to TRBJ1-5; no firm D call. Trimming stripped 3 bases from V and 2 bases from J, with 18 bases between. Looked up from germline, CDR1 is SGHKS and CDR2 is YYEKEE (reference sequence). This CDR3 contains 17 residues. The chain's CDR3 is CASSSSVVVFGNQPQHF. Here the CDR3 DNA reads TGTGCCAGCAGCTCCTCAGTGGTTGTGTTCGGCAATCAGCCCCAGCATTTT. Looking up the rest from reference TRBV5-5 and TRBJ1-5 gives the full variable domain: DAGVTQSPTHLIKTRGQQVTLRCSPISGHKSVSWYQQVLGQGPQFIFQYYEKEERGRGNFPDRFSARQFPNYSSELNVNALLLGDSALYLCASSSSVVVFGNQPQHFGDGTRLSIL.

The CDR3, as DNA: TGTGCCAGCAGCTTGGCCCAACACTCTGGGGCCAACGTCCTGACTTTC. This gives the protein CASSLAQHSGANVLTF. The rearrangement links TRBV5-4 to TRBJ2-6; D not certain. Germline-derived CDR1 and CDR2 are SGHNT and YYREEE (reference sequence). The V end was cut by 0 bases, the J end by 0 bases, with 7 bases between. CDR3 size: 16 residues. Full variable domain (outside the CDR3, taken from reference TRBV5-4 and TRBJ2-6): ETGVTQSPTHLIKTRGQQVTLRCSSQSGHNTVSWYQQALGQGPQFIFQYYREEENGRGNFPPRFSGLQFPNYSSELNVNALELDDSALYLCASSLAQHSGANVLTFGAGSRLTVL.

The rearrangement joins TRBV6-4 to TRBJ2-3, with 8 bases that match TRBD1. The CDR3 runs 14 residues. The trim removed 4 bases at V and 1 base at J, leaving 1 base unmatched. Germline V gene lookup returns CDR1 MRHNA and CDR2 SNTAGT. The CDR3 region is CASSATGGTDTQYF. DNA for the CDR3: TGTGCCAGCAGTGCGACAGGGGGCACAGATACGCAGTATTTT.

The chain carries TRBV27 and TRBJ2-5, with TRBD2 matching over 9 bases. Germline CDR1 reads MNHEY; CDR2 reads SMNVEV (reference sequence). The CDR3 consists of 14 residues. J gave up 5 bases and V 5 bases, and 6 bases lay outside the gene matches. The CDR3 DNA sequence: TGTGCCAGCAGTATTTTAGCGGGGGAGGAGACCCAGTACTTC. Its translation: CASSILAGEETQYF.

The genes are TRBV27 and TRBJ2-5; 7 bases are a match to TRBD1. The V and J ends lost 10 bases and 6 bases, in that order; junction bases with no gene match: 14. The length of the CDR3 is 14 residues. Germline loops: CDR1 MNHEY, CDR2 SMNVEV (reference sequence). The CDR3 nucleotides read TGTGCCATCGATAACCCACAGGGGCAAAAGACCCAGTACTTC. Translated: CAIDNPQGQKTQYF.

With respect to this clone: Other DNA sequences in this sample translate to the same CDR3. The V gene is TRBV18, the J gene TRBJ2-7; possible D gene TRBD1, 5 bases. The CDR3 consists of 13 residues. Germline V lookup: CDR1 KGHSH, CDR2 LQKENI. V was clipped by 2 bases and J by 1 base, with 6 bases between them. In DNA, the CDR3 is TGTGCCAGCTCACCAGGGGCTTCCTACGAGCAGTACTTC. It yields the protein CASSPGASYEQYF.

V and J are TRBV5-1 and TRBJ2-5, with 9 bases fitting TRBD2. CDR1 is SGHRS and CDR2 is YFSETQ in the germline V gene. This CDR3 is built from 15 residues. V was clipped by 4 bases and J by 2 bases; unmatched bases: 6. CDR3 protein: CASSTASGVQETQYF. The DNA of the CDR3 is TGCGCCAGCAGCACTGCTAGCGGGGTACAAGAGACCCAGTACTTC. The full variable domain, its missing parts supplied by reference TRBV5-1 and TRBJ2-5, is KAGVTQTPRYLIKTRGQQVTLSCSPISGHRSVSWYQQTPGQGLQFLFEYFSETQRNKGNFPGRFSGRQFSNSRSEMNVSTLELGDSALYLCASSTASGVQETQYFGPGTRLLVL.

This rearrangement joins TRBV29-1 to TRBJ1-1; TRBD1 matches 10 bases. The germline V gene encodes CDR1 SQVTM and CDR2 ANQGSEA. Germline trimming cut 6 bases from V and 6 bases from J; bases unmatched to any gene: 7. CDR3 length: 13 residues. Here the CDR3 reads CSVSEGQGSEAFF. The CDR3 bases are TGCAGCGTCTCAGAGGGACAGGGGTCTGAAGCTTTCTTT.